These 24 T cell receptor beta chains came from one sample sequenced in a study of cytomegalovirus exposure and HLA in healthy donors. Vbeta (60) and Jbeta (13) primers were used in the PCR. Data came from immunoSEQ multiplex PCR; TCRdb stores just in-frame clones and leaves some out. In the table there are about 93,000 clones, around 80% of which are singletons. Source material: PBMCs. Receptor source: a man aged 30 to 39 in good health and CMV-seronegative.

The rearrangement uses TRBV28 and TRBJ2-7; TRBD1 aligns across 7 bases. Germline V gene lookup returns CDR1 MDHEN and CDR2 SYDVKM. V lost 7 bases and J lost 3; bases outside the gene matches: 12. The CDR3 has 15 residues. This CDR3 is CASTRAPGTDYEQYF. The CDR3 DNA is TGTGCCAGCACCAGGGCCCCCGGGACAGACTACGAGCAGTACTTC. The full variable domain, its missing parts supplied by reference TRBV28 and TRBJ2-7, is DVKVTQSSRYLVKRTGEKVFLECVQDMDHENMFWYRQDPGLGLRLIYFSYDVKMKEKGDIPEGYSVSREKKERFSLILESASTNQTSMYLCASTRAPGTDYEQYFGPGTRLTVT.

The V and J genes are TRBV7-2 and TRBJ2-3; the match to TRBD1 covers 8 bases. V lost 2 bases to trimming and J lost 2 bases; unmatched junction nucleotides: 3. CDR3 length equals 15 residues. Per germline, CDR1 SGHTA and CDR2 FQGNSA. The CDR3 loop reads CASSLSRGPTDTQYF. As DNA, the CDR3 is TGTGCCAGCAGCTTATCCAGGGGGCCCACAGATACGCAGTATTTT.

This clone was seen more than once but under ten times. This chain joins TRBV13 and TRBJ2-7; D possibly corresponds to TRBD2 (5 bases). This CDR3 is 16 amino acids long. Per germline, CDR1 PRHDT and CDR2 FYEKMQ (reference sequence). The germline V and J ends were trimmed by 3 bases and 3 bases, with 18 bases remaining between them. The CDR3 DNA sequence: TGTGCCAGCAGCTTTTACCGGGGTAAAGCGGACTACGAGCAGTACTTC. Its translation: CASSFYRGKADYEQYF.

J is TRBJ2-5 and V is TRBV5-1; 11 bases are shared with TRBD2. V dropped 3 bases and J dropped 2; count of bases not matched to a gene: 6. Germline CDR1 is SGHRS and CDR2 is YFSETQ. The CDR3 runs 16 residues. CDR3 DNA: TGCGCCAGCAGCTCTTACCTAGCGGGGGGACAAGAGACCCAGTACTTC. It yields the protein CASSSYLAGGQETQYF.

This chain joins TRBV9 and TRBJ2-2; D gene uncertain. Trimming cost V 2 bases and J 0 bases, with 11 bases left between them. Germline CDR1 reads SGDLS; CDR2 reads YYNGEE. The CDR3 spans 16 residues. DNA of the CDR3: TGTGCCAGCAGCGTCCGACTCGTTGCGAACACCGGGGAGCTGTTTTTT. As protein: CASSVRLVANTGELFF.

This clone was observed a handful of times. This sample also contains other DNA sequences that code for the same CDR3. V and J are TRBV9 and TRBJ1-1, with TRBD1 as a possible D gene (5 bases). The ends were cut back, 0 bases at V and 2 bases at J, with 11 bases in the middle. The CDR3 has 15 amino acids. Germline V gene lookup returns CDR1 SGDLS and CDR2 YYNGEE. CDR3 sequence: CASSVDPDSNTEAFF. The CDR3 DNA follows: TGTGCCAGCAGCGTAGACCCAGACAGTAACACTGAAGCTTTCTTT. The full variable domain, in which reference TRBV9 and TRBJ1-1 provide the parts outside the CDR3, is DSGVTQTPKHLITATGQRVTLRCSPRSGDLSVYWYQQSLDQGLQFLIQYYNGEERAKGNILERFSAQQFPDLHSELNLSSLELGDSALYFCASSVDPDSNTEAFFGQGTRLTVV.

The V call is TRBV6-5, the J call TRBJ2-1; D may be TRBD2 (6 bases). Looked up from germline, CDR1 is MNHEY and CDR2 is SVGAGI. The V end lost 0 bases, the J end lost 8 bases, and 14 bases lay between the germline ends. The CDR3 consists of 15 residues. CDR3 loop: CASSYSEAGGHEQFF. The CDR3 DNA follows: TGTGCCAGCAGTTACTCGGAGGCAGGAGGGCATGAGCAGTTCTTC.

This chain links TRBV7-9 with TRBJ2-3, with TRBD1 matching 7 bases. From germline, CDR1 is SEHNR and CDR2 FQNEAQ (reference sequence). CDR3 length: 14 amino acids. After removal of 1 base from V and 5 bases from J, the junction contained 3 bases not matched to a gene. The CDR3 here is CASSLGTGVDTQYF. CDR3 in DNA: TGTGCCAGCAGCTTAGGAACAGGGGTAGATACGCAGTATTTT.

V usage is TRBV6-4 and J usage is TRBJ2-1; TRBD2 matches 7 bases. V shed 6 bases, J shed 6 bases, and the junction held 11 bases outside the gene matches. The CDR3 contains 15 residues. Germline V gene sequence: CDR1 MRHNA, CDR2 SNTAGT. Here the CDR3 DNA reads TGTGCCAGCAGCACCACTAGCGATTCGCCCAATGAGCAGTTCTTC. Translation gives CASSTTSDSPNEQFF.

The J gene is TRBJ2-1, the V gene TRBV6-4; TRBD1 matches 9 bases. From germline, CDR1 is MRHNA and CDR2 SNTAGT. CDR3 length: 14 residues. V shed 6 bases, J shed 8 bases, and the junction held 8 bases outside the gene matches. The CDR3 DNA is TGTGCCAGCAGCGACGGACAGGGGTCGGATGAGCAGTTCTTC. It is translated as CASSDGQGSDEQFF.

The J gene is TRBJ1-1, the V gene TRBV11-2, with D hard to call. This CDR3 region has 13 residues. CDR1 is SGHAT and CDR2 is FQNNGV in the germline V gene. Trimming pared 3 bases from V and 1 base from J, leaving 6 bases between. Written as DNA, the CDR3 is TGTGCCAGCAGCTTTCGGGGGAACACTGAAGCTTTCTTT. Its protein product is CASSFRGNTEAFF.

The chain carries TRBV6-5 and TRBJ2-2; the D is unclear. The germline V gene has CDR1 MNHEY and CDR2 SVGAGI. The V gene lost 0 bases and the J gene lost 1 base, with 3 bases spanning the gap. The CDR3 sequence is 14 residues long. The CDR3, as DNA: TGTGCCAGCAGTTACTCGCGGAACACCGGGGAGCTGTTTTTT. Its translation: CASSYSRNTGELFF.

The V gene is TRBV7-6, the J gene TRBJ1-3, with D uncertain. CDR3 length equals 16 residues. CDR1 is SGHVS, CDR2 FNYEAQ, per germline. V dropped 1 base and J dropped 1 base, with 11 bases sitting between them. The CDR3 region is CASSLGTGSSGNTIYF. In DNA, the CDR3 is TGTGCCAGCAGCTTAGGGACGGGGAGTTCTGGAAACACCATATATTTT.

This rearrangement joins TRBV5-1 to TRBJ2-6; D unclear. This CDR3 contains 19 residues. V was cut by 4 bases and J by 0 bases, with 20 bases left in between. From germline, CDR1 is SGHRS and CDR2 YFSETQ. DNA for the CDR3: TGCGCCAGCAGCCGTTGGTCGGTAAACCTAAGCTCTGGGGCCAACGTCCTGACTTTC. It is translated as CASSRWSVNLSSGANVLTF.

The CDR3 sequence: CASSFGDRSSYEQYF. CDR3 DNA sequence: TGTGCCAGCAGTTTCGGGGACAGGAGCTCCTACGAGCAGTACTTC. The V call is TRBV28, the J call TRBJ2-7; TRBD1 aligns across 8 bases. The ends lost 3 bases at V and 0 bases at J; junction bases unmatched: 4. The CDR3 is made up of 15 amino acids. Germline CDR1 reads MDHEN; CDR2 reads SYDVKM.

V usage is TRBV6-1 and J usage is TRBJ1-2, with D unresolved. V was trimmed by 5 bases and J by 8 bases, leaving 15 bases between them. The germline CDR1 and CDR2 sequences are MNHNS and SASEGT. The CDR3 contains 13 residues. CDR3 sequence: CASSTEPTLGYTF. The CDR3 bases are TGTGCCAGCAGTACCGAGCCCACACTAGGCTACACCTTC.

The table lists this clone with a count of one. The CDR3 loop is CSVDFGRGYEQYF. The CDR3 region has the DNA TGCAGCGTTGATTTCGGGAGGGGCTACGAGCAGTACTTC. The chain has TRBV29-1 and TRBJ2-7; 8 positions agree with TRBD2. Germline assignment: CDR1 SQVTM and CDR2 ANQGSEA. The CDR3 is 13 residues long. Trimming cost V 3 bases and J 3 bases; bases outside gene matches: 4.

There are a few counts of this clone. The same CDR3 can be traced to other DNA sequences in this sample. The rearrangement links TRBV7-6 to TRBJ1-3, with 8 bases fitting TRBD1. V dropped 0 bases and J dropped 0; count of bases not matched to a gene: 1. This CDR3 is 16 amino acids long. The germline gives CDR1 SGHVS, CDR2 FNYEAQ. The DNA of the CDR3 is TGTGCCAGCAGCTTAGCGACAGGGGACTCTGGAAACACCATATATTTT. Its protein product is CASSLATGDSGNTIYF.

The V and J genes are TRBV21-1 and TRBJ1-6; the listed D gene, TRBD1, was not tested against the DNA. TRBV21-1 is tagged as a pseudogene. The CDR3 runs 14 residues. The CDR3 sequence is CAPTLGQTNSPLHF. The CDR3 DNA follows: TGTGCCCCTACCTTGGGGCAGACTAATTCACCCCTCCACTTT.

The chain couples TRBV4-2 to TRBJ2-5; the D gene is possibly TRBD2 (6 bases). Germline V gene data show CDR1 as LGHNA and CDR2 as YNFKEQ. V shed 0 bases and J shed 6 bases, with 20 bases lying between them. The CDR3 extends over 17 amino acids. The DNA of the CDR3 is TGTGCCAGCAGCCAAGAAGGAGGGACGAGAGGGTTGCAGACCCAGTACTTC. Its translation: CASSQEGGTRGLQTQYF.

The CDR3 loop is CASSIGTGHGYTF. In DNA form, the CDR3 reads TGTGCCAGCAGTATTGGGACAGGGCATGGCTACACCTTC. V usage is TRBV27 and J usage is TRBJ1-2; TRBD1 matches at 9 bases. Germline V gene data show CDR1 as MNHEY and CDR2 as SMNVEV (reference sequence). The CDR3 covers 13 residues. The trim removed 5 bases at V and 6 bases at J, leaving 4 bases unmatched.

This chain uses TRBV28 with TRBJ1-4; no clear D gene. Trimming removed 6 bases from V and 6 bases from J, with 17 bases in between. This CDR3 is 15 amino acids long. Germline CDR1 reads MDHEN; CDR2 reads SYDVKM. CDR3 sequence reads: CASSQTKNADEKLFF. DNA of the CDR3: TGTGCCAGCAGCCAAACAAAAAACGCCGATGAAAAACTGTTTTTT.

V gene TRBV10-3 combines with J gene TRBJ2-1, with 10 bases that match TRBD1. The CDR3 extends over 16 amino acids. CDR1 ENHRY and CDR2 SYGVKD come from the germline V gene. V shed 4 bases, J shed 7 bases, and the junction held 10 bases outside the gene matches. Here the CDR3 DNA reads TGTGCCATCAGTGCCGTCCGGGACAGGGGTATGAATGAGCAGTTCTTC. Amino acids: CAISAVRDRGMNEQFF.

V and J are TRBV7-9 and TRBJ2-7; a possible D gene is TRBD2 (5 bases). CDR3 length: 14 residues. V lost 2 bases, J lost 1 base, and 9 bases lay in between. Germline assignment: CDR1 SEHNR and CDR2 FQNEAQ (reference sequence). In DNA, the CDR3 is TGTGCCAGCAGCTTACAAGCGGCTTCCTACGAGCAGTACTTC. Encoded protein: CASSLQAASYEQYF.